This T cell receptor (beta chain) was recovered during a study of T-cell memory formation after mild COVID-19. Whole-study results and caveats: Mainly in CM and EM were contracting CD4+ clones; CD8+ were in EMRA. Second-wave clones reaching peak frequency on day 37 lacked confirmed SARS-CoV-2 specificity.

With regard to this clonotype: Its target is unknown.

TCRdb re-derived calls from the 5' RACE reads in MiXCR, one entry per CDR3 protein. The top ten hold roughly an eighth of the sample, which has a few hundred thousand distinct CDR3 sequences, more than 20% seen once. The sequence derives from an adult woman who had mild COVID-19 (a few samples of this study predate the infection). Cell type and time point are not known. Sequenced input: PBMCs or a T cell subset sorted from them (not recorded which).

The CDR3 region has the DNA TGTGCCAGTAGGGACAGGGGGCATCAGCCCCAGCATTTT. It codes for CASRDRGHQPQHF. This sequence joins TRBV19 and TRBJ1-5; 11 bases agree with TRBD1. V lost 6 bases and J lost 5; bases outside the gene matches: 0. The germline V gene encodes CDR1 LNHDA and CDR2 SQIVND (reference sequence). The CDR3 sequence is 13 residues long. Full variable domain (outside the CDR3, taken from reference TRBV19 and TRBJ1-5): DGGITQSPKYLFRKEGQNVTLSCEQNLNHDAMYWYRQDPGQGLRLIYYSQIVNDFQKGDIAEGYSVSREKKESFPLTVTSAQKNPTAFYLCASRDRGHQPQHFGDGTRLSIL.